Shown below are 30 T cell receptor beta chains from a single sample sequenced in a study of cytomegalovirus exposure and HLA in healthy donors. Sequencing was performed with immunoSEQ multiplex PCR; in TCRdb, only in-frame clones are kept and a portion is missing. The sample has some 250,000 clones, 85% to 90% seen once. The material sequenced was PBMCs. The receptors were sampled from a woman under 30 in good health and CMV-seronegative.

V and J are TRBV28 and TRBJ1-6, with a possible D match to TRBD1 (5 bases). V gave up 3 bases and J gave up 0 bases, with 18 bases separating them. The CDR3 totals 19 residues. CDR1 MDHEN and CDR2 SYDVKM come from the germline V gene. The CDR3 DNA is TGTGCCAGCAGTTTTCTAACCGACGGGGGGGACTCCTATAATTCACCCCTCCACTTT. This gives the protein CASSFLTDGGDSYNSPLHF.

The rearrangement joins TRBV5-4 to TRBJ2-2; perhaps TRBD1 as D (7 bases). CDR1 is SGHNT, CDR2 YYREEE, per germline (reference sequence). V lost 4 bases and J lost 5, with 15 bases in between. The CDR3 is 15 amino acids. CDR3: CASSVPTGTTGELFF. In DNA, the CDR3 is TGTGCCAGCAGCGTACCGACAGGGACTACCGGGGAGCTGTTTTTT.

This rearrangement joins TRBV6-1 to TRBJ2-7, with D maybe TRBD2 (6 bases). Germline CDR1 and CDR2: MNHNS and SASEGT. Trimming took off 2 bases at V and 2 bases at J, with 13 bases between the two ends. CDR3 length: 15 residues. The DNA of the CDR3 is TGTGCCAGCAGTGAACTAACGGGGGTCCCCTACGAGCAGTACTTC. It translates to CASSELTGVPYEQYF.

The J gene is TRBJ1-1, the V gene TRBV29-1, with D possibly being TRBD1 (6 bases). CDR1 is SQVTM and CDR2 is ANQGSEA in the germline V gene. This CDR3 spans 13 amino acids. V lost 7 bases and J lost 6, with 18 bases in between. For the CDR3, the DNA is TGCAGCGCCTTGAGAGGGGGAAGACCTGAAGCTTTCTTT. Its protein product is CSALRGGRPEAFF.

The chain joins TRBV29-1 to TRBJ2-7; tentatively, D is TRBD1 (6 bases). This CDR3 has 14 residues. Germline V gives CDR1 SQVTM, CDR2 ANQGSEA. V was cut by 6 bases and J by 4 bases, with 19 bases left in between. The CDR3: CSVLGATQGYEQYF. CDR3 nucleotide sequence: TGCAGCGTCCTAGGGGCCACCCAGGGGTACGAGCAGTACTTC.

The chain combines TRBV2 with TRBJ1-6; TRBD1 agrees at 10 bases. The V gene's germline CDR1 is SNHLY and CDR2 FYNNEI. V trimming: 6 bases; J trimming: 3 bases; junction bases outside the gene matches: 8. This CDR3 is 17 amino acids long. The CDR3 bases are TGTGCCAGCAGCGGTGGGACAGGGGCGTTCTATAATTCACCCCTCCACTTT. As protein: CASSGGTGAFYNSPLHF.

The chain couples TRBV5-1 to TRBJ1-6, with 9 bases matching TRBD1. The CDR3 length is 14 residues. Germline V gene sequence: CDR1 SGHRS, CDR2 YFSETQ. With V trimmed by 4 bases and J by 9 bases, 5 bases remained unmatched. The CDR3 DNA reads as TGCGCCAGCAGCAAGGACAGGGGAAGTTCACCCCTCCACTTT. It specifies CASSKDRGSSPLHF.

The chain has TRBV18 and TRBJ2-5; D may be TRBD2 (7 bases). Trimming shortened V by 7 bases and J by 3 bases, and 12 bases separated the two germline ends. Germline CDR1 is KGHSH and CDR2 is LQKENI. The CDR3 is 13 residues long. The CDR3 sequence: CASYRGAEETQYF. In DNA, the CDR3 is TGTGCCAGCTACCGGGGGGCCGAAGAGACCCAGTACTTC. The variable domain in full, with the rest retrieved from reference TRBV18 and TRBJ2-5, is NAGVMQNPRHLVRRRGQEARLRCSPMKGHSHVYWYRQLPEEGLKFMVYLQKENIIDESGMPKERFSAEFPKEGPSILRIQQVVRGDSAAYFCASYRGAEETQYFGPGTRLLVL.

The CDR3 spells CASSLDDPGQAF. As DNA, the CDR3 is TGTGCCAGCAGCTTAGACGATCCGGGACAGGCCTTC. The chain couples TRBV12-1 to TRBJ1-2; the table's TRBD1 call for D was not verified on the DNA. TRBV12-1 is described as a pseudogene. The CDR3 length is 12 residues.

This clone occurred once. The V and J genes are TRBV30 and TRBJ2-7; TRBD1 aligns across 7 bases. This CDR3 is 14 amino acids long. The germline CDR1 and CDR2 sequences are GTSNPN and SVGIG (reference sequence). V lost 0 bases, J lost 1 base, and 3 bases stayed unmatched. The CDR3 spells CAWSVRGLSYEQYF. The CDR3 DNA sequence: TGTGCCTGGAGTGTCAGGGGGTTATCCTACGAGCAGTACTTC.

The V and J genes are TRBV7-6 and TRBJ1-1; no definite D call. Trimming took off 2 bases at V and 7 bases at J, with 11 bases between the two ends. The germline gives CDR1 SGHVS, CDR2 FNYEAQ. The CDR3 runs to 13 residues. The DNA for the CDR3 is TGTGCCAGCAGCTTAACGGGTACGGGTGAAGCTTTCTTT. Residues: CASSLTGTGEAFF. Drawing the rest from reference TRBV7-6 and TRBJ1-1, the complete variable domain is GAGVSQSPRYKVTKRGQDVALRCDPISGHVSLYWYRQALGQGPEFLTYFNYEAQQDKSGLPNDRFSAERPEGSISTLTIQRTEQRDSAMYRCASSLTGTGEAFFGQGTRLTVV.

The chain recombines TRBV7-8 with TRBJ2-5; 7 bases agree with TRBD2. The ends lost 2 bases at V and 3 bases at J; junction bases unmatched: 9. The CDR3 covers 16 residues. CDR1 is SGHVS, CDR2 FQNEAQ, per germline. The CDR3 region is CASSLIVASGKETQYF. The CDR3 DNA follows: TGTGCCAGCAGCTTAATCGTCGCTAGCGGAAAAGAGACCCAGTACTTC.

This clone came up once. This rearrangement joins TRBV5-1 to TRBJ2-5; the D is unclear. The CDR3 length is 14 residues. Per germline, CDR1 SGHRS and CDR2 YFSETQ. V lost 6 bases to trimming and J lost 2 bases, with 14 bases between them. The DNA for the CDR3 is TGCGCCAGCACGCCGGGTCTTATGCAAGAGACCCAGTACTTC. Amino acids: CASTPGLMQETQYF.

The J gene is TRBJ1-2, the V gene TRBV6-4; D uncertain. Trimming stripped 2 bases from V and 1 base from J, with 8 bases between. From germline, CDR1 is MRHNA and CDR2 SNTAGT. CDR3 length equals 14 residues. CDR3 bases: TGTGCCAGCAGTGACGGGCCCAGTAACTATGGCTACACCTTC. It specifies CASSDGPSNYGYTF.

Note on this clone: The missing conserved phenylalanine or tryptophan at the end of this CDR3 makes a read error likely. The DNA is left out, because the CDR3 cannot be placed on it with certainty; the CDR3 is given as TCRdb lists it. The rearrangement uses TRBV19 and TRBJ2-3; TRBD2 is the table's D call and was not checked against the DNA. Including both end residues, the CDR3 is 9 amino acids long. Germline CDR1 is LNHDA and CDR2 is SQIVND (reference sequence). The CDR3 is CASSILLLL.

The V call is TRBV7-2, the J call TRBJ1-6, with 9 bases lining up with TRBD1. V lost 8 bases, J lost 9 bases, and 5 bases stayed unmatched. Looked up from germline, CDR1 is SGHTA and CDR2 is FQGNSA. The CDR3 loop spans 13 amino acids. CDR3 in amino acids: CASHTGGGSPLHF. The CDR3 DNA reads TGTGCCAGCCATACAGGGGGCGGTTCACCCCTCCACTTT.

CDR3 coding DNA: TGCGCCAGCAGCTTGGAGGAGGACTCCTACAATGAGCAGTTCTTC. Its translation is CASSLEEDSYNEQFF. The chain carries TRBV5-1 and TRBJ2-1; possibly TRBD2 for D (5 bases). CDR1 and CDR2 from the germline V gene are SGHRS and YFSETQ. V lost 0 bases, J lost 0 bases, and 7 bases lay in between. This CDR3 is 15 amino acids long.

There are a few counts of this clone. The CDR3 is CASSSDISPLHF. In nucleotides, the CDR3 is TGTGCCAGCAGCTCCGACATTTCACCCCTCCACTTT. The chain carries TRBV5-5 and TRBJ1-6; no definite D call. The CDR3 spans 12 residues. With 3 bases removed from V and 9 bases from J, the gap between germline ends came to 7 bases. Germline V gene lookup returns CDR1 SGHKS and CDR2 YYEKEE (reference sequence). The full variable domain, rest sourced from reference TRBV5-5 and TRBJ1-6, is DAGVTQSPTHLIKTRGQQVTLRCSPISGHKSVSWYQQVLGQGPQFIFQYYEKEERGRGNFPDRFSARQFPNYSSELNVNALLLGDSALYLCASSSDISPLHFGNGTRLTVT.

The chain carries TRBV6-5 and TRBJ2-4; 9 bases match TRBD1. Germline CDR1 and CDR2: MNHEY and SVGAGI. Germline trimming cut 2 bases from V and 6 bases from J; bases unmatched to any gene: 5. There are 15 residues in the CDR3. This CDR3 is CASSYRGQGANIQYF. In DNA, the CDR3 is TGTGCCAGCAGTTACCGGGGACAGGGCGCAAACATTCAGTACTTC.

The V and J genes are TRBV7-9 and TRBJ2-7; TRBD1 aligns across 12 bases. Losses at the gene ends were 3 bases for V and 6 bases for J; bases not matched to a gene: 3. This CDR3 has 14 amino acids. Germline CDR1 SEHNR, CDR2 FQNEAQ (reference sequence). The DNA for the CDR3 is TGTGCCAGCAGCTTTGGGACAGGGGGCAGCGAGCAGTACTTC. It encodes CASSFGTGGSEQYF. Full variable domain (rest looked up from reference TRBV7-9 and TRBJ2-7): DTGVSQNPRHKITKRGQNVTFRCDPISEHNRLYWYRQTLGQGPEFLTYFQNEAQLEKSRLLSDRFSAERPKGSFSTLEIQRTEQGDSAMYLCASSFGTGGSEQYFGPGTRLTVT.

The chain has TRBV19 and TRBJ2-3; TRBD1 aligns across 7 bases. V was clipped by 7 bases and J by 5 bases; unmatched bases: 9. CDR1 is LNHDA, CDR2 SQIVND, per germline (reference sequence). CDR3 length: 14 amino acids. The CDR3 DNA sequence: TGTGCCAGTACCCAGGGGGAAGGGCGAGATACGCAGTATTTT. Its protein product is CASTQGEGRDTQYF.

The chain carries TRBV7-2 and TRBJ1-1; D may be TRBD1 (6 bases). Germline lookup yields CDR1 SGHTA and CDR2 FQGNSA. With 2 bases removed from V and 0 bases from J, the gap between germline ends came to 13 bases. The CDR3 extends over 16 amino acids. The CDR3 here is CASSLSGGLLNTEAFF. The DNA of the CDR3 is TGTGCCAGCAGCTTATCCGGGGGGCTATTGAACACTGAAGCTTTCTTT.

The chain uses TRBV6-4 and TRBJ2-1, with 9 nucleotides matching TRBD2. The V and J ends lost 2 bases and 6 bases, in that order; junction bases with no gene match: 8. Germline V gene data show CDR1 as MRHNA and CDR2 as SNTAGT. The CDR3 is 16 residues long. The CDR3 sequence: CASSDQGGGEVNEQFF. In DNA, the CDR3 is TGTGCCAGCAGTGACCAGGGCGGGGGGGAGGTCAATGAGCAGTTCTTC.

The rearrangement links TRBV5-8 to TRBJ2-7; 7 bases match TRBD1. The CDR3 is made up of 15 amino acids. The junction had 7 bases not matched to a gene; V was cut back by 4 bases and J by 0 bases. From germline, CDR1 is SGHTS and CDR2 YDEGEE. This chain's CDR3 is CASSATGISSYEQYV. The DNA of the CDR3 is TGTGCCAGCAGCGCGACAGGGATTAGCTCCTACGAGCAGTACGTC.

The chain is built from TRBV9 and TRBJ2-5, with 10 bases that match TRBD2. The ends lost 1 base at V and 5 bases at J; junction bases unmatched: 11. CDR3 size: 17 residues. CDR1 and CDR2 (germline): SGDLS, YYNGEE. CDR3 nucleotide sequence: TGTGCCAGCAGCGTAAGCTTAGCGGGGGGCCCCAGTGAGACCCAGTACTTC. As protein: CASSVSLAGGPSETQYF. Supplemented by reference TRBV9 and TRBJ2-5, the full variable domain reads DSGVTQTPKHLITATGQRVTLRCSPRSGDLSVYWYQQSLDQGLQFLIQYYNGEERAKGNILERFSAQQFPDLHSELNLSSLELGDSALYFCASSVSLAGGPSETQYFGPGTRLLVL.

The V and J genes are TRBV7-2 and TRBJ2-3; D not certain. CDR1 is SGHTA, CDR2 FQGNSA, per germline. The CDR3 has 12 residues. Trimming shortened V by 6 bases and J by 5 bases, and 9 bases separated the two germline ends. The CDR3 loop is CASRSPGDTQYF. CDR3 coding DNA: TGTGCCAGCAGATCCCCAGGAGATACGCAGTATTTT.

The V gene is TRBV7-2, the J gene TRBJ2-3; no clear D gene. V gave up 7 bases and J gave up 7 bases, with 18 bases separating them. This CDR3 spans 14 amino acids. Germline assignment: CDR1 SGHTA and CDR2 FQGNSA. In DNA form, the CDR3 reads TGTGCCAGCACCGCAATACCTGCTAGTTATACGCAGTATTTT. This gives the protein CASTAIPASYTQYF.

This clone was seen only a few times. V gene TRBV6-1 combines with J gene TRBJ1-5, with 7 bases lining up with TRBD1. The junction had 9 bases not matched to a gene; V was cut back by 6 bases and J by 7 bases. The germline V gene encodes CDR1 MNHNS and CDR2 SASEGT. CDR3 size: 14 residues. CDR3 loop: CASSPGTEGQPQHF. The CDR3 DNA reads as TGTGCCAGCAGCCCCGGGACAGAAGGCCAGCCCCAGCATTTT.

The rearrangement joins TRBV20-1 to TRBJ2-4; the match to TRBD1 covers 9 bases. Germline V lookup: CDR1 DFQATT, CDR2 SNEGSKA (reference sequence). Trimming at V came to 5 bases and at J to 7 bases, leaving 0 bases not matched to a gene. The CDR3 totals 11 residues. The CDR3 DNA is TGCAGTGCTGACAGGGGGAACATTCAGTACTTC. It codes for CSADRGNIQYF.

The rearrangement joins TRBV18 to TRBJ1-5, with D possibly being TRBD1 (6 bases). V lost 2 bases and J lost 6, with 11 bases in between. The CDR3 covers 14 residues. CDR1 KGHSH and CDR2 LQKENI come from the germline V gene. CDR3 DNA sequence: TGTGCCAGCTCACCAGCCGAACAGGGTCAGCCCCAGCATTTT. Its translation is CASSPAEQGQPQHF.